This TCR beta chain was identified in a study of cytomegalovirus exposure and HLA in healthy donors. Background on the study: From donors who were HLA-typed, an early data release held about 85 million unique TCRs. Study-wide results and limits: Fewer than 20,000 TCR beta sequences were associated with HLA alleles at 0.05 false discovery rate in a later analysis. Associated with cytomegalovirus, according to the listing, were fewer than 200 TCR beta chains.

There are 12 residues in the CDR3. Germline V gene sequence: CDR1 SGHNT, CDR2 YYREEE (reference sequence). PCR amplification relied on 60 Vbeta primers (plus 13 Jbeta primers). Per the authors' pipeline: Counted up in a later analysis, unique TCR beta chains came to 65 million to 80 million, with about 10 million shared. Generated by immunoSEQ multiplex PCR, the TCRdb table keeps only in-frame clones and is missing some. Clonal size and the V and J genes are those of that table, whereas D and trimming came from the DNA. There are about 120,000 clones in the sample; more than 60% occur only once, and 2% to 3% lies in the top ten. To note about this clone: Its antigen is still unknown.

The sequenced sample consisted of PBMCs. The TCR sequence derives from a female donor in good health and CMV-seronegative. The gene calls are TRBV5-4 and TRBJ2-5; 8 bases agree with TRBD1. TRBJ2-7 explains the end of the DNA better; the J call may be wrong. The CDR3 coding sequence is TGTGCCAGCAGCATCACAGGGGGCGAGCAGTACTTC. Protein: CASSITGGEQYF.